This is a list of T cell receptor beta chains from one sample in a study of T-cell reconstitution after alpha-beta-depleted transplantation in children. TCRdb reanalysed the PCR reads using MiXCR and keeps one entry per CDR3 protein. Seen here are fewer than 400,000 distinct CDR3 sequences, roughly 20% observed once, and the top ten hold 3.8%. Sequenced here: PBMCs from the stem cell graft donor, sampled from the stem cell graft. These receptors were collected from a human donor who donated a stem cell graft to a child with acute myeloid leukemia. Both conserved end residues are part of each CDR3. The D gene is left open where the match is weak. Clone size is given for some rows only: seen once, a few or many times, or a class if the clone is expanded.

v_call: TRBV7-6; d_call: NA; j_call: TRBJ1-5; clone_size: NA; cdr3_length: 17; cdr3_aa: CASSRGGVIRGDQPQHF; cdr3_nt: TGTGCCAGCAGCCGGGGGGGGGTAATCAGGGGAGATCAGCCCCAGCATTTT
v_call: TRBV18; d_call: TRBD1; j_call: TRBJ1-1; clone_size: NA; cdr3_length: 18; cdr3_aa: CASSPRTGTGGKNTEAFF; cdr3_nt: TGTGCCAGCTCACCTAGGACCGGGACAGGGGGCAAGAACACTGAAGCTTTCTTT
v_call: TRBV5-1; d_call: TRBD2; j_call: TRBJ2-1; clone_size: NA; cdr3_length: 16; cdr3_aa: CASSFGGASRNNEQFF; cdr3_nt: TGCGCCAGCAGCTTCGGGGGGGCGTCGAGGAACAATGAGCAGTTCTTC
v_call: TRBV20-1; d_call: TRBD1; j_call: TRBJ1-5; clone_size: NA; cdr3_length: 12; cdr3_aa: CSAGDRDQPQHF; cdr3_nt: TGCAGTGCTGGGGACAGGGACCAGCCCCAGCATTTT
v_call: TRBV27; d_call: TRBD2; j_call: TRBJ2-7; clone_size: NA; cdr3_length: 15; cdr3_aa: CASSLSRGARDEQYF; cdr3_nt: TGTGCCAGCAGTTTATCGCGGGGGGCTAGGGACGAGCAGTACTTC
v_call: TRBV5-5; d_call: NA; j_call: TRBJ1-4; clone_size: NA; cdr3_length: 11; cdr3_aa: CASGVNEKLFF; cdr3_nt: TGTGCCAGCGGAGTTAATGAAAAACTGTTTTTT
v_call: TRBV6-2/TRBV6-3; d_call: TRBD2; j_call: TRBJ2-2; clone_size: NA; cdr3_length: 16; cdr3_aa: CASSYFTGGNTGELFF; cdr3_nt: TGTGCCAGCAGTTACTTCACGGGAGGGAACACCGGGGAGCTGTTTTTT
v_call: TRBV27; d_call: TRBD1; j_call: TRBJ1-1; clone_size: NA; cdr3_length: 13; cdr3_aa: CASMTGRLKEAFF; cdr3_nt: TGTGCCAGCATGACAGGGCGATTGAAGGAAGCTTTCTTT
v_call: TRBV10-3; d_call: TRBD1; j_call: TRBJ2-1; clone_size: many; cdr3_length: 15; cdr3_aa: CAISEDRARNNEQFF; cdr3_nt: TGTGCCATCAGTGAGGACAGGGCGCGGAACAATGAGCAGTTCTTC
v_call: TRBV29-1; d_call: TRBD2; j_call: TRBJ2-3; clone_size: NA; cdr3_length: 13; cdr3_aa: CSGPLAGTDTQYF; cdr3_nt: TGCAGCGGGCCACTAGCGGGCACAGATACGCAGTATTTT
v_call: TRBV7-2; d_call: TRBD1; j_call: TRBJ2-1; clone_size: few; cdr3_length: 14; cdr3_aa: CASSLTTGSNEQFF; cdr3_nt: TGTGCCAGCAGCTTAACGACAGGGTCCAATGAGCAGTTCTTC
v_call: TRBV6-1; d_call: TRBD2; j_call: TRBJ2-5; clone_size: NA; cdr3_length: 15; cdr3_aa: CASSQTSAIQETQYF; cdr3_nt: TGTGCCAGCAGTCAGACTAGCGCGATCCAAGAGACCCAGTACTTC
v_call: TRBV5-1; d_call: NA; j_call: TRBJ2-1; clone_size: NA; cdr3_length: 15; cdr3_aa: CASSVPILGYNEQFF; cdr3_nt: TGCGCCAGCAGCGTACCAATTCTAGGTTACAATGAGCAGTTCTTC
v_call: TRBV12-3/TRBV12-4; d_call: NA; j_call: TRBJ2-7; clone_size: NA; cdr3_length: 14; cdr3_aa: CASSLFDGFYEQYF; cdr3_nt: TGTGCCAGCAGTTTATTTGACGGGTTCTACGAGCAGTACTTC
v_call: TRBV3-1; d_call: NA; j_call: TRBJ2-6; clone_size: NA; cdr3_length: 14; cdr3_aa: CASSKDSGANVLTF; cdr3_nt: TGTGCCAGCAGCAAAGACTCTGGGGCCAACGTCCTGACTTTC
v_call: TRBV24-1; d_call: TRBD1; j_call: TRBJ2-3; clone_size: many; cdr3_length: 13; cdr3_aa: CATSASGGDTQYF; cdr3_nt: TGTGCCACCTCTGCCTCAGGGGGCGATACGCAGTATTTT
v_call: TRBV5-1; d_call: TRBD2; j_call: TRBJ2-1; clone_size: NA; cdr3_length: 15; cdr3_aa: CASSQTSGRTNEQFF; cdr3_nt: TGCGCCAGCAGCCAAACTAGCGGGAGAACCAATGAGCAGTTCTTC
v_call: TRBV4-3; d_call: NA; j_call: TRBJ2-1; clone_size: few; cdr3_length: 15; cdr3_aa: CASSQGGEQGRGQFF; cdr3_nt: TGCGCCAGCAGCCAAGGTGGTGAACAGGGGAGGGGGCAGTTCTTC
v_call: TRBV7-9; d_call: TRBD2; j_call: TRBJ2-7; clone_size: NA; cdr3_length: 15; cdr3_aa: CASSLVAGAASEQYF; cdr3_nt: TGTGCCAGCAGCTTAGTAGCGGGGGCAGCATCCGAGCAGTACTTC
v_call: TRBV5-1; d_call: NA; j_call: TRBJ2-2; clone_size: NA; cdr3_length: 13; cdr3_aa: CATGLANTGELFF; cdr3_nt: TGCGCCACCGGACTGGCGAACACCGGGGAGCTGTTTTTT